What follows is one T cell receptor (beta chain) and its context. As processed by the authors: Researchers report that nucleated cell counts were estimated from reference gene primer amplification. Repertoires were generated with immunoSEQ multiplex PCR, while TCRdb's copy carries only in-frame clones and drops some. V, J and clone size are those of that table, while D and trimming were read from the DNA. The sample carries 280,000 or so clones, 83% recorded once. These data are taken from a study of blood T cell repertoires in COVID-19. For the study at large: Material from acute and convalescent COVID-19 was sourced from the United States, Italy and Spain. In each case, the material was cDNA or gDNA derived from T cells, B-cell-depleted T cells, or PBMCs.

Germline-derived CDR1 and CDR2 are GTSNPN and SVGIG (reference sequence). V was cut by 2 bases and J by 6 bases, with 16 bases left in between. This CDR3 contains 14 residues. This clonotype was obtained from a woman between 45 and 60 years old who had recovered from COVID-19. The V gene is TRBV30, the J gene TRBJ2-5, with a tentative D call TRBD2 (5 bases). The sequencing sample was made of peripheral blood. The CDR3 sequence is CAWSQIASGKTQYF. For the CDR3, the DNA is TGTGCCTGGAGTCAGATAGCGTCCGGGAAGACCCAGTACTTC.